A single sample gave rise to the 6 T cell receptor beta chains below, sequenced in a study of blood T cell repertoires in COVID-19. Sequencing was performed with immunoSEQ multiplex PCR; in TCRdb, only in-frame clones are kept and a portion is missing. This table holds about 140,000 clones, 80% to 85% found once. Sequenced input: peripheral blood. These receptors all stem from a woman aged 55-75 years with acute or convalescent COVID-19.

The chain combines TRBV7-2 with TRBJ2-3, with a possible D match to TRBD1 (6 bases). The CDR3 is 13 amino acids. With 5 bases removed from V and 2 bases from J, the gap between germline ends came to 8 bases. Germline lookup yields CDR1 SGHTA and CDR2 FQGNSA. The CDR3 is CASSGTLTDTQYF. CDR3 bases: TGTGCCAGCAGCGGGACACTCACAGATACGCAGTATTTT.

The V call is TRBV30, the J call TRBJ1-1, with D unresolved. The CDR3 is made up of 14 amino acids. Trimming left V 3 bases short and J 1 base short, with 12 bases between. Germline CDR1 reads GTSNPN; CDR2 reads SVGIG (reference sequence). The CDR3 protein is CAWSFRGRNTEAFF. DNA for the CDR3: TGTGCCTGGAGCTTTCGGGGTAGGAACACTGAAGCTTTCTTT.

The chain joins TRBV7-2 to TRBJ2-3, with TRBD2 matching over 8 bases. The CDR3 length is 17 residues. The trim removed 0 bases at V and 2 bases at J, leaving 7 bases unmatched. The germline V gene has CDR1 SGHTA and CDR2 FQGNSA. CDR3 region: CASSLALAGGFTDTQYF. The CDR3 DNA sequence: TGTGCCAGCAGCTTAGCGTTGGCGGGAGGATTCACAGATACGCAGTATTTT.

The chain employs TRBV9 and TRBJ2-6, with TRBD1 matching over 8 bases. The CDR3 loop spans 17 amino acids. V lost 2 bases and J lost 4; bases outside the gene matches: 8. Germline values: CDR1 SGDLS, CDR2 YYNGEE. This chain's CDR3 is CASSVPGTGSGANVLTF. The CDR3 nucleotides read TGTGCCAGCAGCGTTCCTGGGACAGGTTCCGGGGCCAACGTCCTGACTTTC.

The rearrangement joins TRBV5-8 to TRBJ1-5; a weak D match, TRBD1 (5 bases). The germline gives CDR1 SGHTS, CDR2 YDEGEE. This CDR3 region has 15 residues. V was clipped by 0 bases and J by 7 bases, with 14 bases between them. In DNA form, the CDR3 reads TGTGCCAGCAGCTTGGTTTGGGGATGGGGCCAGCCCCAGCATTTT. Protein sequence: CASSLVWGWGQPQHF.

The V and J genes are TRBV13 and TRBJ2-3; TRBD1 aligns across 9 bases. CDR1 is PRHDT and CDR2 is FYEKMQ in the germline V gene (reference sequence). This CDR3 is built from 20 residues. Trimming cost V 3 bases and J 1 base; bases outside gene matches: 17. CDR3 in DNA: TGTGCCAGCAGCTTGGGGACAGGGAATAGTTTATTCGAGGGCACAGATACGCAGTATTTT. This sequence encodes CASSLGTGNSLFEGTDTQYF.